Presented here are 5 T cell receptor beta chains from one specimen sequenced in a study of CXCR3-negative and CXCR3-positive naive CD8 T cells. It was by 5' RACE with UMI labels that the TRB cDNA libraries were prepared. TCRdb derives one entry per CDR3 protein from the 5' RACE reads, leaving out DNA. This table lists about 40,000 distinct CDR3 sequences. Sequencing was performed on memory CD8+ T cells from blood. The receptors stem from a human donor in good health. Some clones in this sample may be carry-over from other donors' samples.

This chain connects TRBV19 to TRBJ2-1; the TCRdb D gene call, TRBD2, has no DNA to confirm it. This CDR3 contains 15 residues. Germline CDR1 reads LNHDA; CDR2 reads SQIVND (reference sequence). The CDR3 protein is CASSPPAGGPNEQFF.

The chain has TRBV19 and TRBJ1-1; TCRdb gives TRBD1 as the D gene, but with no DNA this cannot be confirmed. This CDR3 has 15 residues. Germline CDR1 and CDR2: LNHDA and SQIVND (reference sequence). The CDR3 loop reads CASSMGGSLNTEAFF.

This chain's CDR3 is CASRGQNTGELFF. The V and J genes are TRBV2 and TRBJ2-2; TCRdb's assignment of TRBD1 cannot be checked, as there is no DNA. The CDR3 has 13 amino acids. Looked up from germline, CDR1 is SNHLY and CDR2 is FYNNEI. Drawing the rest from reference TRBV2 and TRBJ2-2, the complete variable domain is EPEVTQTPSHQVTQMGQEVILRCVPISNHLYFYWYRQILGQKVEFLVSFYNNEISEKSEIFDDQFSVERPDGSNFTLKIRSTKLEDSAMYFCASRGQNTGELFFGEGSRLTVL.

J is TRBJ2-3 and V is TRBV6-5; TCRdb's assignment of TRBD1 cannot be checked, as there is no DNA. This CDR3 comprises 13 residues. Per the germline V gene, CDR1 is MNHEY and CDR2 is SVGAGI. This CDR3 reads CASSRGGTDTQYF.

CDR3 protein: CAWSVRGSDYNEQFF. The chain recombines TRBV30 with TRBJ2-1; the D call of TRBD1 rests on TCRdb alone, since no DNA is present to check it. Germline values: CDR1 GTSNPN, CDR2 SVGIG (reference sequence). CDR3 size: 15 residues. Full variable domain (outside the CDR3, taken from reference TRBV30 and TRBJ2-1): SQTIHQWPATLVQPVGSPLSLECTVEGTSNPNLYWYRQAAGRGLQLLFYSVGIGQISSEVPQNLSASRPQDRQFILSSKKLLLSDSGFYLCAWSVRGSDYNEQFFGPGTRLTVL.